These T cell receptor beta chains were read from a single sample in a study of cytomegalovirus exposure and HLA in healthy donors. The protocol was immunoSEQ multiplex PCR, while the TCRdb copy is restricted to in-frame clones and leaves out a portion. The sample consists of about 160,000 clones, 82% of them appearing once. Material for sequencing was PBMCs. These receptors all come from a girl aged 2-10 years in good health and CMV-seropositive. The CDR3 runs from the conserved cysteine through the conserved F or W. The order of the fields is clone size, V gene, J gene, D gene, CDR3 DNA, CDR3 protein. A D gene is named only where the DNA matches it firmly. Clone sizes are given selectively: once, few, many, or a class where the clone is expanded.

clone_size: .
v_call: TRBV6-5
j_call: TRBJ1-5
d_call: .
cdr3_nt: TGTGCCAGCAGTTACTCGAGAGGGAAACAGCCCCAGCATTTT
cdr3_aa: CASSYSRGKQPQHF

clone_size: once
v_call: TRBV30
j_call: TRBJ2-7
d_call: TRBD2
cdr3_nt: TGTGCCTGGAGTGTACCTTGGCTAGCGGGAGGGCCTTCAGACGAGCAGTACTTC
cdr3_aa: CAWSVPWLAGGPSDEQYF

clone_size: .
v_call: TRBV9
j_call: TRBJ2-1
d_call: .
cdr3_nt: TGTGCCAGCAGCGCCTTCGGGGGACTCAACAATGAGCAGTTCTTC
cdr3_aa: CASSAFGGLNNEQFF

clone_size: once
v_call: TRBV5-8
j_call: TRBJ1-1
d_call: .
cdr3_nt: TGTGCCAGCAGCTACGAGGGTCTGCTTGAAGCTTTCTTT
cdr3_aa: CASSYEGLLEAFF

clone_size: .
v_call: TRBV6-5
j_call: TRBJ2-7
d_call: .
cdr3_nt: TGTGCCAGCAGCACCCGTCAGGGAGGCTACGAGCAGTACTTC
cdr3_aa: CASSTRQGGYEQYF

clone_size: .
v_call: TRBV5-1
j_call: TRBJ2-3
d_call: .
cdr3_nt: TGCGCCAGCAGCCCCGGGACAACTAGCACAGATACGCAGTATTTT
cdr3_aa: CASSPGTTSTDTQYF

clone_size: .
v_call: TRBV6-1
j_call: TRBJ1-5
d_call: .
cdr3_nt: TGTGCCACCCGGGGGGGATCTCAGCCCCAGCATTTT
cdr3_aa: CATRGGSQPQHF

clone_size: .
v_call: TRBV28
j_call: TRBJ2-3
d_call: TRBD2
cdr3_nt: TGTGCCAGCAGTTTATCCTCTGTGGGGGGGAGCACAGATACGCAGTATTTT
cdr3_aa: CASSLSSVGGSTDTQYF

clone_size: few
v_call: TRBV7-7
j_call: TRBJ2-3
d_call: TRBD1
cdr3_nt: TGTGCTAGCAGCGCCCGGGACAGGGCATTCACAGATACGCAGTATTTT
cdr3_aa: CASSARDRAFTDTQYF

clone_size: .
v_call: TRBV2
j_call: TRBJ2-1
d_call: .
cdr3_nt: TGTGCCAGCAGTGAAGCGCTGCGCGAGCAGTTCTTC
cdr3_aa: CASSEALREQFF

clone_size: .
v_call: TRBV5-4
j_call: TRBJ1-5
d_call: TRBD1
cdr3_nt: TGTGCCAGCAGCTTGGACAGGGGAGAGCAGCCCCAGCATTTT
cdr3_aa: CASSLDRGEQPQHF

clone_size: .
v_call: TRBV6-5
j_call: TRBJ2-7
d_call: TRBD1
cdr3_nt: TGTGCCAGCAGCCTGGACCGGGACAGGGGGGACGAGCAGTACTTC
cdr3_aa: CASSLDRDRGDEQYF

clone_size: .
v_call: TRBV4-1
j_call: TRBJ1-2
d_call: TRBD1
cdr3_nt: TGCGCCAGCAGCTCCATACTTACAGGGGGAAAATATGGCTACACCTTC
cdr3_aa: CASSSILTGGKYGYTF

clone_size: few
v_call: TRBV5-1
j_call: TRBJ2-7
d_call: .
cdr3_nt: TGCGCCAGCAGCTTGGACTATGCCTACGAGCAGTACTTC
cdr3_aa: CASSLDYAYEQYF

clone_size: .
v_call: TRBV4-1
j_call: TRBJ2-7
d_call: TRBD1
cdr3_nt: TGCGCCAGCAGCCAAGGTGTCAGGGGGTTTGACGACGAGCAGTACTTC
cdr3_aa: CASSQGVRGFDDEQYF

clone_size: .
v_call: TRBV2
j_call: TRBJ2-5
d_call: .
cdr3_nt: TGTGCCAGCAGTGAAGAGGGGGAGACCCAGTACTTC
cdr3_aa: CASSEEGETQYF

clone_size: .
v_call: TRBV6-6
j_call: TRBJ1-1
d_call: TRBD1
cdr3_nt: TGTGCCAGCAGAAAATTTGTGGGACAGGGGAACACTGAAGCTTTCTTT
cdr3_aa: CASRKFVGQGNTEAFF

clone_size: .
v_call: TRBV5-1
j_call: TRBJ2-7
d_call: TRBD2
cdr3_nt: TGCGCCAGCAGCTTCAGCGGGAGTAGCTACGAGCAGTACTTC
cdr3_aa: CASSFSGSSYEQYF

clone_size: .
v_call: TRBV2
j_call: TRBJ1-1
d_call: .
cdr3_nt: TGTGCCACGGGGGAGAACACTGAAGCTTTCTTT
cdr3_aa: CATGENTEAFF

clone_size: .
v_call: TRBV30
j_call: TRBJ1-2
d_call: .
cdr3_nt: TGTGCCTGGTCGGACAGCATCTATGGCTACACCTTC
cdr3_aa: CAWSDSIYGYTF